Each of the 7 T cell receptor beta chains below was sequenced from the same sample in a study of blood T cell repertoires in COVID-19. The assay was immunoSEQ multiplex PCR, and TCRdb's table has in-frame clones only and misses some. The table has roughly 250,000 clones, approximately 86% seen once. Sample: peripheral blood. The source of these receptors is a woman of 80 years or more with active or convalescent COVID-19.

This clone was seen repeatedly, ten times or more. This sequence joins TRBV7-9 and TRBJ1-1, with D unresolved. This CDR3 has 13 residues. In germline, CDR1 is SEHNR, CDR2 FQNEAQ (reference sequence). Trimming left V 3 bases short and J 4 bases short, with 9 bases between. The CDR3 DNA is TGTGCCAGCAGCTTCGGGGATCGCACTGAAGCTTTCTTT. Translating it yields CASSFGDRTEAFF.

V gene TRBV28 combines with J gene TRBJ1-2, with D unclear. In germline, CDR1 is MDHEN, CDR2 SYDVKM. This CDR3 spans 12 amino acids. Trimming took off 8 bases at V and 8 bases at J, with 15 bases between the two ends. The CDR3 loop reads CASRPPGGGYTF. The CDR3 nucleotides are TGTGCCAGCCGGCCCCCCGGAGGGGGCTACACCTTC.

V gene TRBV28 combines with J gene TRBJ1-1; 7 bases match TRBD1. The CDR3 totals 14 residues. Germline V gene lookup returns CDR1 MDHEN and CDR2 SYDVKM. Germline trimming cut 5 bases from V and 4 bases from J; bases unmatched to any gene: 7. In DNA form, the CDR3 reads TGTGCCAGCAGTCTCATAGACAGGGTCACTGAAGCTTTCTTT. It encodes CASSLIDRVTEAFF.

This chain joins TRBV2 and TRBJ1-2, with 8 nucleotides matching TRBD1. Germline V CDR1 and CDR2: SNHLY, FYNNEI. The CDR3 runs 12 residues. Unmatched junction bases numbered 5, after V lost 6 bases and J lost 8 bases. CDR3 amino acids: CASRDRGSGYTF. The CDR3 nucleotides are TGTGCCAGCAGAGACAGGGGCTCGGGCTACACCTTC.

This clone was counted a few times. The J gene is TRBJ1-2, the V gene TRBV15; a possible D gene is TRBD1 (5 bases). CDR1 is LNHNV and CDR2 is YYDKDF in the germline V gene (reference sequence). Trimming removed 0 bases at V and 2 bases at J, with 16 bases between. This CDR3 contains 17 residues. CDR3 in amino acids: CATSRDRGGFTNYGYTF. As DNA, the CDR3 is TGTGCCACCAGCAGAGATAGGGGCGGCTTTACCAACTATGGCTACACCTTC. Drawing the rest from reference TRBV15 and TRBJ1-2, the complete variable domain is DAMVIQNPRYQVTQFGKPVTLSCSQTLNHNVMYWYQQKSSQAPKLLFHYYDKDFNNEADTPDNFQSRRPNTSFCFLDIRSPGLGDTAMYLCATSRDRGGFTNYGYTFGSGTRLTVV.

This sequence joins TRBV28 and TRBJ2-3; maybe TRBD2 (5 bases). V was cut by 1 base and J by 1 base, with 15 bases left in between. The CDR3 loop spans 17 amino acids. Looked up from germline, CDR1 is MDHEN and CDR2 is SYDVKM. As DNA, the CDR3 is TGTGCCAGCAGTTTATTAAAAGGCGCAGCGGGCACAGATACGCAGTATTTT. Translated, it gives CASSLLKGAAGTDTQYF.

The chain employs TRBV5-1 and TRBJ2-3, with D tentatively TRBD1 (5 bases). Germline values: CDR1 SGHRS, CDR2 YFSETQ. V was cut by 0 bases and J by 5 bases, with 10 bases left in between. The CDR3 runs to 14 residues. CDR3: CASSLGRVRDTQYF. The DNA for the CDR3 is TGCGCCAGCAGCTTGGGCAGGGTCCGAGATACGCAGTATTTT.